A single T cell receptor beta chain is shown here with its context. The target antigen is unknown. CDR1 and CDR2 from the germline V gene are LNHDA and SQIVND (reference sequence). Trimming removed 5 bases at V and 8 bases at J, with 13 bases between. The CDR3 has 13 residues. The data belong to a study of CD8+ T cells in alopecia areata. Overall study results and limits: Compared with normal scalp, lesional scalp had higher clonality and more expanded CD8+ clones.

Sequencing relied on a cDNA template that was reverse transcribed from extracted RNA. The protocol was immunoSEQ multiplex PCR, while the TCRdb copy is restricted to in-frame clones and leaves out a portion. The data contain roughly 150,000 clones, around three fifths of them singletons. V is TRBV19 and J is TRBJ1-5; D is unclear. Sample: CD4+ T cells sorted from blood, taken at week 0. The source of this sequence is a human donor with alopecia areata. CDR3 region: CASSEQRREPQHF. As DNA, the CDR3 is TGTGCCAGTAGTGAACAGCGGCGGGAGCCCCAGCATTTT.